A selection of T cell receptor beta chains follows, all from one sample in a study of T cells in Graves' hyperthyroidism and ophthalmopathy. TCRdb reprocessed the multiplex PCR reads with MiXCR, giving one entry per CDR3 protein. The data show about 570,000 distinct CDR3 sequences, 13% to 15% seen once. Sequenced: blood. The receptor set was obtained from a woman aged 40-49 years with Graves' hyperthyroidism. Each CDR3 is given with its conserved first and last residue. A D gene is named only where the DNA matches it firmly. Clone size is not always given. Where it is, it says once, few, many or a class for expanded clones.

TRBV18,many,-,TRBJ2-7,CASSPRVSSYEQYF,TGTGCCAGCTCACCACGGGTGAGCTCCTACGAGCAGTACTTC
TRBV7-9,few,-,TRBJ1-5,CASSLSQGPQHF,TGTGCCAGCAGCTTGAGCCAGGGACCCCAGCATTTT
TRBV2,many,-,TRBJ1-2,CASSRSNYGYTF,TGTGCCAGCAGTCGGTCTAACTATGGCTACACCTTC
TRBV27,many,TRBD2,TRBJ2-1,CASSGLAGAIAYNEQFF,TGTGCCAGCAGTGGACTAGCGGGAGCAATTGCCTACAATGAGCAGTTCTTC
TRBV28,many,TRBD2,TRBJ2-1,CASSSVREREASNEQFF,TGTGCCAGCAGTTCAGTACGTGAGCGGGAGGCGAGCAATGAGCAGTTCTTC
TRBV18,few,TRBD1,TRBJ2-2,CASSPTTGVGTGELFF,TGTGCCAGCTCACCCACCACAGGGGTCGGGACCGGGGAGCTGTTTTTT
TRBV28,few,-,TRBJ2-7,CASRSYNRYPYEQYF,TGTGCCAGCAGGTCCTATAACAGGTACCCCTACGAGCAGTACTTC
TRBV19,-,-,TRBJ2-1,CASSEQVGNEQFF,TGTGCCAGTAGTGAACAGGTGGGCAATGAGCAGTTCTTC
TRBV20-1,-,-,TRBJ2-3,CSAGRTSEPDTQYF,TGCAGTGCTGGCCGGACGAGCGAACCAGATACGCAGTATTTT
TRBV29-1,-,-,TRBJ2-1,CSALTLNEQFF,TGCAGCGCCCTTACTTTGAATGAGCAGTTCTTC
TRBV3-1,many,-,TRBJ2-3,CASSRTVATDTQYF,TGTGCCAGCAGCCGAACTGTGGCGACAGATACGCAGTATTTT
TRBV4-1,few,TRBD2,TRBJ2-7,CASSPSLTSGSSYEQYF,TGCGCCAGCAGCCCATCTCTGACTAGCGGGAGTTCCTACGAGCAGTACTTC
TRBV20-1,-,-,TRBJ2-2,CSARPQTGELFF,TGCAGTGCTAGACCTCAGACCGGGGAGCTGTTTTTT
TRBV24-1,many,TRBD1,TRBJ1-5,CATSEGLQGSSWSNQPQHF,TGTGCCACCAGTGAGGGGTTACAGGGGTCCTCCTGGAGCAATCAGCCCCAGCATTTT
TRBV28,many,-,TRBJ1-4,CASNPGLTRGEKLFF,TGTGCCAGCAATCCAGGACTGACACGGGGTGAAAAACTGTTTTTT
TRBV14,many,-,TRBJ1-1,CASSQDWAEEGLNTEAFF,TGTGCCAGCAGCCAAGACTGGGCAGAGGAGGGCTTGAACACTGAAGCTTTCTTT
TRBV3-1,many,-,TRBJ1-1,CASSQFRNTEAFF,TGTGCCAGCAGCCAATTTAGGAACACTGAAGCTTTCTTT
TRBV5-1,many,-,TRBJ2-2,CASSGDNYNTGELFF,TGCGCCAGCAGCGGGGACAATTATAACACCGGGGAGCTGTTTTTT
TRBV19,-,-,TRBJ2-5,CASSIGWDHQETQYF,TGTGCCAGTAGTATAGGGTGGGACCACCAAGAGACCCAGTACTTC
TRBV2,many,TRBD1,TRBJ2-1,CASSGTGGSNYNEQFF,TGTGCCAGCAGTGGAACAGGGGGCTCCAACTACAATGAGCAGTTCTTC
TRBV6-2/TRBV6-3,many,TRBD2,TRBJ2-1,CASSYSGTSRNEQFF,TGTGCCAGCAGTTACTCGGGGACTAGCCGCAATGAGCAGTTCTTC
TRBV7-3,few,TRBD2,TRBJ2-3,CASSLEGTSGTDTQYF,TGTGCCAGCAGCTTAGAAGGAACTAGCGGCACAGATACGCAGTATTTT
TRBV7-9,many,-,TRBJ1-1,CASSPGTTNTEAFF,TGTGCCAGCAGCCCCGGGACAACGAACACTGAAGCTTTCTTT
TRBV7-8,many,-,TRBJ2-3,CASSSDREATQYF,TGTGCCAGCAGCTCTGACAGAGAGGCCACGCAGTATTTT
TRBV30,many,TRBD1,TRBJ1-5,CAWKSRDRSNQPQHF,TGTGCCTGGAAAAGCCGGGACAGAAGCAATCAGCCCCAGCATTTT
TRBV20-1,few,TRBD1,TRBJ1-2,CSAVPGQGRYTF,TGCAGTGCTGTTCCGGGACAGGGCCGGTATACCTTC
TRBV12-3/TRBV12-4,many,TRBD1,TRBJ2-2,CASSFAGGASGELFF,TGTGCCAGCAGTTTTGCAGGGGGCGCTTCCGGGGAGCTGTTTTTT
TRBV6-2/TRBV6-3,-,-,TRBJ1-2,CASRLRTGKEINSNYGYTF,TGTGCCAGCAGACTCAGAACAGGGAAGGAAATTAATTCTAACTATGGCTACACCTTC
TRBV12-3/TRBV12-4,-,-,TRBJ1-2,CASSYRSLGYGYTF,TGTGCCAGCAGTTACAGGTCCTTGGGCTATGGCTACACCTTC
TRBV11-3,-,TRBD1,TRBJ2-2,CASSSGQKANTGELFF,TGTGCCAGCAGCTCGGGACAGAAGGCGAACACCGGGGAGCTGTTTTTT
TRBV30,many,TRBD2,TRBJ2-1,CAWSVSGRATYNEQFF,TGTGCCTGGAGTGTATCCGGGAGGGCAACCTACAATGAGCAGTTCTTC